The entry below gives a single TCR beta chain sequence along with its context. This sample was taken from a study of blood T cell repertoires in COVID-19. Using immunoSEQ multiplex PCR, the repertoire was profiled, and TCRdb retains in-frame clones only, with some absent. The table has some 200,000 clones, around 84% seen once; the top ten hold approximately 5.1%. The sequencing input was peripheral blood. This TCR came from a woman aged 55-70 years who had recovered from COVID-19.

In nucleotides, the CDR3 is TGTGCCAGCAGCCAACCGACAGGGGGGGTCGCAGCTTTCTTT. The encoded protein is CASSQPTGGVAAFF. This chain uses TRBV4-2 with TRBJ1-1, with 9 bases fitting TRBD1. Losses at the gene ends were 2 bases for V and 10 bases for J; bases not matched to a gene: 8. Germline CDR1 reads LGHNA; CDR2 reads YNFKEQ. The length of the CDR3 is 14 residues.